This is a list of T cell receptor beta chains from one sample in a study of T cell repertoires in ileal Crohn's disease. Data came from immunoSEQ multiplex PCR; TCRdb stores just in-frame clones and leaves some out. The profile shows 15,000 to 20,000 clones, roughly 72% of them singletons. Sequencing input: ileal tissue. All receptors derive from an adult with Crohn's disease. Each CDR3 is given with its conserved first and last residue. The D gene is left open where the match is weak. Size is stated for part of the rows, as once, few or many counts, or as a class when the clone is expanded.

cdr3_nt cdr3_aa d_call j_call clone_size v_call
TGTGCCAGCAGCCAAGATGCAGGGGTAGACAATGAGCAGTTCTTC CASSQDAGVDNEQFF NA TRBJ2-1 once TRBV4-2
TGTGCCAGCAGCCAAGATCGAGACTCTCAAGGCTATGGCTACACCTTC CASSQDRDSQGYGYTF NA TRBJ1-2 NA TRBV4-2
TGTGCCACCAGCAGAGATCGTCAAGCTTTCTTT CATSRDRQAFF NA TRBJ1-1 NA TRBV15
TGTGCCAGCAGTTTATCAGGGACAGGGGACTACGAGCAGTACTTC CASSLSGTGDYEQYF TRBD1 TRBJ2-7 NA TRBV28
TGTGCCAGCAGTTTACCCTTGGAGGGTAGGCGCACAGATACGCAGTATTTT CASSLPLEGRRTDTQYF NA TRBJ2-3 few TRBV28
TGTGCCAGCAGCGGGACTAGCGGGAGCTACGAGCAGTACTTC CASSGTSGSYEQYF TRBD2 TRBJ2-7 NA TRBV25-1
TGTGCCAGCAGCTTGGGCAGGGGGCCCAACACTGAAGCTTTCTTT CASSLGRGPNTEAFF TRBD1 TRBJ1-1 NA TRBV2
TGTGCCACCAGCAGAGAACCGGGACAGGGGAATGAGCAGTTCTTC CATSREPGQGNEQFF TRBD1 TRBJ2-1 once TRBV15
TGTGCCTGGAGCCATGGCAGGGGGCAGTACGAGCAGTACTTC CAWSHGRGQYEQYF TRBD1 TRBJ2-7 NA TRBV30
TGTGCCAGCAGTTTAGGCCCAGAGACCCAGTACTTC CASSLGPETQYF NA TRBJ2-5 NA TRBV27
TGTGCCAGCAGTGAAGCGGAGGATGGCTACACCTTC CASSEAEDGYTF NA TRBJ1-2 few TRBV6-1
TGTGCCAGTAGTTCTGGGGGAGGCTATGGCTACACCTTC CASSSGGGYGYTF NA TRBJ1-2 NA TRBV19
TGTGCCAGCAGTTACGGGGGGGTATTCTTC CASSYGGVFF TRBD2 TRBJ2-1 once TRBV6-6
TGTGCTAGTGGTTTGGTAGTCAGCGGGAGTATTTATGAGCAGTTCTTC CASGLVVSGSIYEQFF TRBD2 TRBJ2-1 NA TRBV12-5